The 31 T cell receptor beta chains listed next were all sequenced from one sample in a study of CD8+ T cells in alopecia areata (dated by TCRdb to the late 2010s). The library was prepared using the immunoSEQ multiplex PCR assay. RNA was extracted from all samples and reverse transcribed into cDNA as template for TCR sequencing. Entries here come from immuneACCESS through TCRdb and include only in-frame sequences with V and J called. Some clones fail to appear in such tables; in the studies checked, an unresolved V gene covers under half of the shortfall, and the cause of the remainder is unknown. For this sample there are about 180,000 clones; about 72% appear just once. The ten largest clonotypes hold about an eighth of the sample. In light of the paper, this sample's time point label describes: baseline before oral tofacitinib. The sequencing used CD8+ T cells sorted from blood, collected at week 0. These TCRs come from a human donor with alopecia areata.

This clone was recorded a few times. The chain employs TRBV28 and TRBJ2-5; D ambiguous. This CDR3 has 15 amino acids. V was pared by 10 bases and J by 1 base, with 19 bases between. Per germline, CDR1 MDHEN and CDR2 SYDVKM. In DNA, the CDR3 is TGTGCCACCCCCCGAACCAAGACCTTCCAAGAGACCCAGTACTTC. Translated: CATPRTKTFQETQYF.

Notes on this clone: This likely stems from a read error, as it lies one base from a far larger clone. V and J are TRBV4-2 and TRBJ1-6; D not resolved. Germline V CDR1 and CDR2: LGHNA, YNFKEQ. V lost 1 base, J lost 8 bases, and 15 bases lay in between. The CDR3 totals 16 residues. DNA of the CDR3: TGTGCCAGCAGCCAAGTTCGGGAGGACCCCTATTCACCCCTCCACTTT. As protein: CASSQVREDPYSPLHF.

About this clone: Relative to the germline gene, one junction end is altered; a read error may explain this. In DNA form, the CDR3 reads TGTGCTAGCAGCCTCGGGGGGATCGGCAATGAGCAGTTCTTC. Its translation: CASSLGGIGNEQFF. The genes are TRBV7-7 and TRBJ2-1; the match to TRBD2 covers 7 bases. The CDR3 is made up of 14 amino acids. Germline assignment: CDR1 SSHAT and CDR2 FNYEAQ (reference sequence).

This chain uses TRBV13 with TRBJ2-1, with D unclear. The germline CDR1 and CDR2 sequences are PRHDT and FYEKMQ (reference sequence). V gave up 5 bases and J gave up 5 bases, with 13 bases separating them. This CDR3 has 14 residues. CDR3 nucleotides: TGTGCCAGCAGCCCGGGCCTCCTTGACAATGAGCAGTTCTTC. Protein sequence: CASSPGLLDNEQFF.

This clone was seen a handful of times. The chain couples TRBV6-5 to TRBJ2-6; D not resolved. CDR1 MNHEY and CDR2 SVGAGI come from the germline V gene. This CDR3 is built from 15 residues. The germline V and J ends were trimmed by 0 bases and 0 bases, with 3 bases remaining between them. CDR3 protein: CASSYSISGANVLTF. In DNA, the CDR3 is TGTGCCAGCAGTTACTCGATCTCTGGGGCCAACGTCCTGACTTTC.

The chain is built from TRBV9 and TRBJ2-2; 12 bases map to TRBD1. CDR3 length equals 18 residues. Germline lookup yields CDR1 SGDLS and CDR2 YYNGEE. Trimming removed 4 bases from V and 4 bases from J; junction bases left unmatched: 11. CDR3 in DNA: TGTGCCAGCAGCCCCAGGGACAGGGGGCAAAGAGGCACCGGGGAGCTGTTTTTT. Amino acids: CASSPRDRGQRGTGELFF.

The chain is built from TRBV12-5 and TRBJ1-1; possibly TRBD1 for D (5 bases). This CDR3 has 14 residues. V lost 7 bases to trimming and J lost 1 base, with 13 bases between them. CDR1 LGHNT and CDR2 FRNRAP come from the germline V gene. CDR3 loop: CASATGAANTEAFF. In DNA form, the CDR3 reads TGTGCTAGTGCCACTGGGGCAGCGAACACTGAAGCTTTCTTT.

The rearrangement joins TRBV15 to TRBJ2-7; 8 bases map to TRBD2. The CDR3 loop spans 16 amino acids. J gave up 2 bases and V 2 bases, and 8 bases lay outside the gene matches. The germline CDR1 and CDR2 sequences are LNHNV and YYDKDF (reference sequence). CDR3 amino acids: CATSRTTSAGTYEQYF. The CDR3, as DNA: TGTGCCACCAGCAGAACGACTAGCGCTGGGACCTACGAGCAGTACTTC.

The V call is TRBV25-1, the J call TRBJ2-2, with D perhaps matching TRBD1 (6 bases). V was shortened by 9 bases and J by 1 base, with 9 bases between the two germline ends. This CDR3 has 13 amino acids. Germline CDR1 and CDR2: MGHDK and SYGVNS. The CDR3 protein is CASTGLNTGELFF. The CDR3 region has the DNA TGTGCCAGTACAGGGCTGAACACCGGGGAGCTGTTTTTT.

The chain has TRBV7-6 and TRBJ2-3; weak D call: TRBD2 (5 bases). Germline CDR1 reads SGHVS; CDR2 reads FNYEAQ. Trimming shortened V by 3 bases and J by 3 bases, and 16 bases separated the two germline ends. The CDR3 runs to 16 residues. CDR3: CASSLSGVRWTDTQYF. CDR3 DNA sequence: TGTGCCAGCAGCTTGAGCGGCGTGAGGTGGACAGATACGCAGTATTTT.

Concerning this clone itself: Other DNA sequences within the sample encode an identical CDR3. The genes are TRBV7-2 and TRBJ1-5; D is unclear. V was clipped by 3 bases and J by 2 bases, with 2 bases between them. This CDR3 comprises 12 residues. CDR1 is SGHTA, CDR2 FQGNSA, per germline. CDR3 region: CASSLGNQPQHF. The CDR3 coding sequence is TGTGCCAGCAGCTTGGGCAATCAGCCCCAGCATTTT.

This chain joins TRBV13 and TRBJ1-2, with D unresolved. CDR1 and CDR2 from the germline V gene are PRHDT and FYEKMQ (reference sequence). Trimming pared 5 bases from V and 7 bases from J, leaving 14 bases between. This CDR3 is 13 amino acids long. The CDR3 sequence: CASSPGRSGGYTF. The CDR3 DNA reads TGTGCCAGCAGCCCGGGGAGGTCTGGTGGCTACACCTTC.

The genes are TRBV27 and TRBJ2-6, with D hard to call. This CDR3 is built from 15 residues. Germline CDR1 reads MNHEY; CDR2 reads SMNVEV (reference sequence). V was trimmed by 5 bases and J by 0 bases, leaving 8 bases between them. CDR3 DNA sequence: TGTGCCAGCAGTACGCGACTCTCTGGGGCCAACGTCCTGACTTTC. Protein sequence: CASSTRLSGANVLTF. Based on the CDR3 plus reference TRBV27 and TRBJ2-6, the full variable domain is EAQVTQNPRYLITVTGKKLTVTCSQNMNHEYMSWYRQDPGLGLRQIYYSMNVEVTDKGDVPEGYKVSRKEKRNFPLILESPSPNQTSLYFCASSTRLSGANVLTFGAGSRLTVL.

The chain couples TRBV5-1 to TRBJ2-1; TRBD1 aligns across 8 bases. CDR3 length: 16 residues. Germline-derived CDR1 and CDR2 are SGHRS and YFSETQ. Trimming took 0 bases from V and 4 from J; bases not matched to a gene: 6. Written as DNA, the CDR3 is TGCGCCAGCAGCTTGGCGGTGGGACAGGAGTACAATGAGCAGTTCTTC. Translating gives CASSLAVGQEYNEQFF.

In this sample, this clone turned up once. This sequence joins TRBV6-5 and TRBJ2-3, with D perhaps assigned TRBD1 or TRBD2 (7 bases each). Per germline, CDR1 MNHEY and CDR2 SVGAGI. V lost 7 bases and J 6 bases, leaving 20 bases between the germline ends. There are 15 residues in the CDR3. The CDR3 DNA reads as TGTGCCAGCACTCTAGGGGGCGGGGGTTGGGATACGCAGTATTTT. Translated: CASTLGGGGWDTQYF.

This chain links TRBV13 with TRBJ2-3, with D possibly matching TRBD2 (5 bases). This CDR3 comprises 16 residues. Germline V gene data show CDR1 as PRHDT and CDR2 as FYEKMQ (reference sequence). The V and J ends lost 6 bases and 2 bases respectively, with 18 bases between them. The CDR3 here is CASRVGGGGPTDTQYF. CDR3 DNA: TGTGCCAGCAGAGTGGGTGGAGGCGGGCCCACAGATACGCAGTATTTT.

The chain carries TRBV29-1 and TRBJ1-2, with 7 bases matching TRBD1. Germline V gives CDR1 SQVTM, CDR2 ANQGSEA. With V trimmed by 7 bases and J by 3 bases, 2 bases remained unmatched. This CDR3 contains 11 residues. DNA for the CDR3: TGCAGCGGAGGGACAGACTATGGCTACACCTTC. Protein sequence: CSGGTDYGYTF.

This clone has just a few counts. The genes are TRBV5-8 and TRBJ2-7; the D gene is possibly TRBD1 (6 bases). V was shortened by 4 bases and J by 2 bases, with 16 bases between the two germline ends. CDR1 is SGHTS and CDR2 is YDEGEE in the germline V gene. The CDR3 totals 15 residues. CDR3 DNA sequence: TGTGCCAGCAGCGGAGGACAGAATCCTCCCTACGAGCAGTACTTC. Translated, it gives CASSGGQNPPYEQYF.

This clone was seen only a few times. V usage is TRBV13 and J usage is TRBJ2-7; D possibly matches TRBD1 or TRBD2 (5 bases each). This CDR3 comprises 16 residues. Germline CDR1 PRHDT, CDR2 FYEKMQ (reference sequence). The V and J ends lost 4 bases and 0 bases respectively, with 16 bases between them. CDR3 DNA sequence: TGTGCCAGCAGCTCGACACGGGACGGATACTCCTACGAGCAGTACTTC. This gives the protein CASSSTRDGYSYEQYF.

The chain has TRBV27 and TRBJ2-3, with D uncertain. There are 14 residues in the CDR3. Germline V CDR1 and CDR2: MNHEY, SMNVEV (reference sequence). Trimming took off 5 bases at V and 0 bases at J, with 9 bases between the two ends. CDR3 DNA: TGTGCCAGCAGTCCATCGGCTAGCACAGATACGCAGTATTTT. Translated, it gives CASSPSASTDTQYF.

This clone was seen a few times. The chain carries TRBV13 and TRBJ1-5; no clear D. The germline gives CDR1 PRHDT, CDR2 FYEKMQ (reference sequence). V was cut by 2 bases and J by 1 base, with 6 bases left in between. The CDR3 extends over 14 amino acids. CDR3 region: CASSLSPSNQPQHF. The CDR3 region has the DNA TGTGCCAGCAGCTTATCCCCGAGCAATCAGCCCCAGCATTTT.

This clone was observed a few times. The gene calls are TRBV5-1 and TRBJ2-3; D is possibly TRBD2 (6 bases). Germline-derived CDR1 and CDR2 are SGHRS and YFSETQ. The CDR3 extends over 16 amino acids. With 7 bases removed from V and 2 bases from J, the gap between germline ends came to 20 bases. The DNA for the CDR3 is TGCGCCAGCGCCTTACGGGTTGGAGGGGTCACAGATACGCAGTATTTT. Its translation: CASALRVGGVTDTQYF.

The chain carries TRBV29-1 and TRBJ2-7; TRBD2 aligns across 8 bases. V was pared by 3 bases and J by 1 base, with 11 bases of the junction left unmatched. CDR3 size: 16 residues. Germline V gene lookup returns CDR1 SQVTM and CDR2 ANQGSEA. This chain's CDR3 is CSVELIGRGDSYEQYF. CDR3 coding DNA: TGCAGCGTTGAGCTTATTGGGCGGGGGGATTCCTACGAGCAGTACTTC.

This clone showed up just once. The genes are TRBV13 and TRBJ2-7; D unresolved. CDR3 length equals 14 residues. Germline assignment: CDR1 PRHDT and CDR2 FYEKMQ (reference sequence). V lost 5 bases, J lost 2 bases, and 13 bases lay in between. Here the CDR3 DNA reads TGTGCCAGCAGCCCCGGACGAAGGGCCTACGAGCAGTACTTC. Residues: CASSPGRRAYEQYF. Drawing the rest from reference TRBV13 and TRBJ2-7, the complete variable domain is AAGVIQSPRHLIKEKRETATLKCYPIPRHDTVYWYQQGPGQDPQFLISFYEKMQSDKGSIPDRFSAQQFSDYHSELNMSSLELGDSALYFCASSPGRRAYEQYFGPGTRLTVT.

The chain links TRBV12-5 to TRBJ1-5; 8 nucleotides match TRBD1. This CDR3 is built from 15 residues. Losses at the gene ends were 1 base for V and 5 bases for J; bases not matched to a gene: 4. The V gene's germline CDR1 is LGHNT and CDR2 FRNRAP. For the CDR3, the DNA is TGTGCTAGTGGTTTGGACAGGGGGTACTATCAGCCCCAGCATTTT. Its protein product is CASGLDRGYYQPQHF.

The chain combines TRBV23-1 with TRBJ1-2; 7 positions agree with TRBD1. TRBV23-1 is identified as an open reading frame with a role that is uncertain. CDR3 length: 16 residues. Germline trimming cut 8 bases from V and 5 bases from J; bases unmatched to any gene: 17. The CDR3 nucleotides read TGCGCCAGCGGCGTCTTTGACAGGGTAGAGGCGTATGGCTACACCTTC. Translation: CASGVFDRVEAYGYTF.

The CDR3 loop reads CSVDRQGRYGYTF. In DNA, the CDR3 is TGCAGCGTGGATAGACAGGGTCGCTATGGCTACACCTTC. The chain has TRBV29-1 and TRBJ1-2; TRBD1 matches 7 bases. The CDR3 is made up of 13 amino acids. Germline V gene data show CDR1 as SQVTM and CDR2 as ANQGSEA. The V and J ends lost 6 bases and 4 bases, in that order; junction bases with no gene match: 8.

The chain employs TRBV27 and TRBJ2-7; D call uncertain. There are 13 residues in the CDR3. V lost 3 bases to trimming and J lost 2 bases, with 8 bases between them. The germline CDR1 and CDR2 sequences are MNHEY and SMNVEV (reference sequence). DNA for the CDR3: TGTGCCAGCAGTTTTAAGGTTACCTACGAGCAGTACTTC. Protein: CASSFKVTYEQYF.

This chain links TRBV2 with TRBJ2-1, with 7 bases lining up with TRBD2. Germline assignment: CDR1 SNHLY and CDR2 FYNNEI. There are 13 residues in the CDR3. J lost 8 bases, V lost 9 bases, and 10 bases had no gene match. The chain's CDR3 is CASGRAAGHEQFF. The CDR3 bases are TGTGCCAGTGGGAGGGCCGCAGGGCATGAGCAGTTCTTC. Full variable domain (missing parts from reference TRBV2 and TRBJ2-1): EPEVTQTPSHQVTQMGQEVILRCVPISNHLYFYWYRQILGQKVEFLVSFYNNEISEKSEIFDDQFSVERPDGSNFTLKIRSTKLEDSAMYFCASGRAAGHEQFFGPGTRLTVL.

This clone appeared a few times. The chain recombines TRBV9 with TRBJ2-1; D possibly matches TRBD1 or TRBD2 (5 bases each). Trimming shortened V by 3 bases and J by 4 bases, and 20 bases separated the two germline ends. CDR1 is SGDLS, CDR2 YYNGEE, per germline. The CDR3 totals 17 residues. The CDR3 reads CASSGLKGDGRYNEQFF. The DNA for the CDR3 is TGTGCCAGCAGCGGCCTAAAAGGGGACGGGCGGTACAATGAGCAGTTCTTC.

The J gene is TRBJ2-3, the V gene TRBV13; 8 nucleotides match TRBD2. Germline assignment: CDR1 PRHDT and CDR2 FYEKMQ (reference sequence). With V trimmed by 3 bases and J by 7 bases, 6 bases remained unmatched. The CDR3 extends over 14 amino acids. The CDR3 is CASSFGGADNTQYF. CDR3 nucleotides: TGTGCCAGCAGCTTCGGGGGGGCCGATAATACGCAGTATTTT.